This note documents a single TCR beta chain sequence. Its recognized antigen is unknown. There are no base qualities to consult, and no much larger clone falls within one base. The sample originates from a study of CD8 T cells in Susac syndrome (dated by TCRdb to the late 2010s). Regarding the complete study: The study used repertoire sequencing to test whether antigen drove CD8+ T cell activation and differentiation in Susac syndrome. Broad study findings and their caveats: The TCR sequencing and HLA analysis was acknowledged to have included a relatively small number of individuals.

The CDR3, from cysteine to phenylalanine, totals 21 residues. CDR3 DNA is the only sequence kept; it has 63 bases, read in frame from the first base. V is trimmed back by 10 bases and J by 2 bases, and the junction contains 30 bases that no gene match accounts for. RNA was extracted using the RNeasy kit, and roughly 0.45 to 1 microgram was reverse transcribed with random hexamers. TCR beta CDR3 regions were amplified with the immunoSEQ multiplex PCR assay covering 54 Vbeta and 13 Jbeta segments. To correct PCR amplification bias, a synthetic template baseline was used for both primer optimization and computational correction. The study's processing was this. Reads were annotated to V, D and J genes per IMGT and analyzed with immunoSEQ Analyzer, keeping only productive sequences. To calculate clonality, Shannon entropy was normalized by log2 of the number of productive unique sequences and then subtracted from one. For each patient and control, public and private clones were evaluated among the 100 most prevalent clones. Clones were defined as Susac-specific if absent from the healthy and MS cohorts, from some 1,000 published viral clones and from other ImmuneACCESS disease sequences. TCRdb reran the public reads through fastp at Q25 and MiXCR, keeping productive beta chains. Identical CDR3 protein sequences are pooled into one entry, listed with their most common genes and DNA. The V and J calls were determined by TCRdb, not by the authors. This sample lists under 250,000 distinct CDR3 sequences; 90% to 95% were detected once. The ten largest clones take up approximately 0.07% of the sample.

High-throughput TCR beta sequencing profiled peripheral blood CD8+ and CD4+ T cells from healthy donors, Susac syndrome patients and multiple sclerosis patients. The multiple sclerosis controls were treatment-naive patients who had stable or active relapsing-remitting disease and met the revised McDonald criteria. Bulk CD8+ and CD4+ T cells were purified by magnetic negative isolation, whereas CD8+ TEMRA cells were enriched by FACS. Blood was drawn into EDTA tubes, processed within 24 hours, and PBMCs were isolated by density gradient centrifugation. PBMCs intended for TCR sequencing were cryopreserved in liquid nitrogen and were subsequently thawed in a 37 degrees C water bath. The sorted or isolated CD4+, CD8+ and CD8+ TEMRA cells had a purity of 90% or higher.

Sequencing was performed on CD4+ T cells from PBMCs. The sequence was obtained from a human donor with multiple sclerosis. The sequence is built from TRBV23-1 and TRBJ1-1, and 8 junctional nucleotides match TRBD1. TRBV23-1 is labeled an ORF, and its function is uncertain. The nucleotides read TGCGCCATGGTGAAGCTAATGGACAGGGAATATTCTCCAAAACCTAACACTGAAGCTTTCTTT. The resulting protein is CAMVKLMDREYSPKPNTEAFF.